Given below is one T cell receptor (beta chain) in context. Antigen specificity is unknown. This sample is part of a study of CD8+CD57+ T cells in acquired aplastic anemia. Regarding the study as a whole: The number of CD8+ CDR3 sequences shared by patients and controls was around 30.

The CDR3 runs to 13 residues. Germline lookup yields CDR1 SNHLY and CDR2 FYNNEI. V lost 7 bases to trimming and J lost 4 bases, with 14 bases between them. Both TCR beta VDJ combination and CDR3 sequence profiling were carried out. Genomic DNA was the template for this profiling. TCRdb re-analysed the reads in MiXCR, keeping a single row per CDR3 protein. The sample includes more than 150,000 distinct CDR3 sequences, over 60% of them seen just once. The material sequenced was sorted CD4+, CD8+, or CD8+CD57+ T cells (not recorded which) from PBMCs. The source of this sequence is a human donor with severe aplastic anemia or a healthy control (not recorded which). This sequence joins TRBV2 and TRBJ2-7; D is possibly TRBD1 (6 bases). CDR3 residues: CASTRDRKYEQYF. Written as DNA, the CDR3 is TGTGCCAGCACTCGAGACAGGAAATACGAGCAGTACTTC.